This TCR beta chain derives from a study of human T cells and chemical hapten exposure. Study-level information: There were weekly diphenylcyclopropenone doses to the scalp for patients throughout the roughly 24-week study. Whole-study results and caveats: Expanded TCRs grouped into significantly more large CDR3 similarity clusters than controls produced.

This CDR3 contains 13 residues. Per the germline V gene, CDR1 is SNHLY and CDR2 is FYNNEI. V shed 4 bases and J shed 4 bases, with 8 bases lying between them. This sample's time point: patch test 1, 2 weeks after DPC sensitization. Regarding treatment: therapeutic diphenylcyclopropenone sensitization with weekly scalp DPC. People who gave samples had alopecia, were 18 to 70 years old, and were suitable for DPC. This clonotype was picked up many times. As yet, its antigen is unknown. One entry per CDR3 protein, called by TCRdb with MiXCR from the RACE reads. This repertoire shows 370,000 or so distinct CDR3 sequences, more than 4.5% found once; its top ten account for roughly 2.4%.

The material sequenced was whole blood, taken in connection with sensitization to the hapten diphenylcyclopropenone (DPC). This clonotype was sampled from a woman in her forties or fifties with alopecia areata. Some clones in this sample may be carry-over from other donors' samples. The chain carries TRBV2 and TRBJ1-5; D call uncertain. The CDR3 region is CASSGSGNQPQHF. The CDR3 DNA sequence: TGTGCCAGCAGTGGGTCAGGAAATCAGCCCCAGCATTTT.